These 23 T cell receptor beta chains were sequenced from one sample in a study of shared clonotypes between healthy human individuals. TCRdb's copy holds only in-frame clones and misses some; the assay was immunoSEQ multiplex PCR. The sample consists of 2 million or so clones, about 95% of them appearing once. Naive CD8 cells lacked CD45RO, underwent positive selection for CCR7 and left out terminally differentiated effector memory CD45RA+ cells. The sequenced material came from naive CD8+ T cells sorted from blood. The receptors stem from a man in his late teens or twenties in good health.

The sample holds one count of this clone. This chain links TRBV6-6 with TRBJ2-7; D is uncertain. The V gene lost 2 bases and the J gene lost 3 bases, with 11 bases spanning the gap. CDR1 and CDR2 from the germline V gene are MNHNY and SVGAGI (reference sequence). This CDR3 has 14 residues. The CDR3 DNA sequence: TGTGCCAGCAGTTACATCGGTGAAAGCTACGAGCAGTACTTC. Translating gives CASSYIGESYEQYF.

The rearrangement uses TRBV7-8 and TRBJ2-7; D unresolved. From germline, CDR1 is SGHVS and CDR2 FQNEAQ. V shed 1 base and J shed 0 bases, with 7 bases lying between them. The CDR3 spans 14 residues. Here the CDR3 reads CASSLVWGSYEQYF. The DNA for the CDR3 is TGTGCCAGCAGCTTAGTCTGGGGCTCCTACGAGCAGTACTTC.

This chain connects TRBV11-2 to TRBJ2-5; no firm D call. This CDR3 is built from 15 residues. V lost 0 bases and J 5 bases, leaving 13 bases between the germline ends. Germline V gene data show CDR1 as SGHAT and CDR2 as FQNNGV. CDR3: CASSLEWSDEETQYF. The CDR3 region has the DNA TGTGCCAGCAGCTTAGAATGGTCGGATGAGGAGACCCAGTACTTC.

The V gene is TRBV27, the J gene TRBJ2-1; 11 bases are shared with TRBD2. J lost 7 bases, V lost 2 bases, and 4 bases had no gene match. Germline values: CDR1 MNHEY, CDR2 SMNVEV (reference sequence). This CDR3 is 15 amino acids long. The CDR3 loop reads CASSLTSGSENEQFF. The CDR3 region has the DNA TGTGCCAGCAGTTTAACTAGCGGGAGTGAGAATGAGCAGTTCTTC.

The rearrangement links TRBV29-1 to TRBJ2-7, with TRBD2 matching 7 bases. The CDR3 sequence is 15 residues long. Germline assignment: CDR1 SQVTM and CDR2 ANQGSEA. With V trimmed by 5 bases and J by 4 bases, 14 bases remained unmatched. As DNA, the CDR3 is TGCAGCGTTTTACTTCGGGGGGACGTCTATTACGAGCAGTACTTC. Residues: CSVLLRGDVYYEQYF.

The chain combines TRBV27 with TRBJ2-1; 7 positions agree with TRBD2. CDR1 MNHEY and CDR2 SMNVEV come from the germline V gene (reference sequence). The J segment lost 6 bases and the V segment lost 1 base, leaving 12 bases of the junction unmatched. CDR3 length: 17 amino acids. The CDR3 coding sequence is TGTGCCAGCAGTTTATTTACGGCAGCGGGGCCCCGCAATGAGCAGTTCTTC. As protein: CASSLFTAAGPRNEQFF.

The rearrangement uses TRBV7-2 and TRBJ2-2; a weak D match, TRBD1 (6 bases). The CDR3 extends over 17 amino acids. Trimming removed 5 bases at V and 4 bases at J, with 20 bases between. Germline V gives CDR1 SGHTA, CDR2 FQGNSA. DNA for the CDR3: TGTGCCAGCAGCATCGTCCCGGGACAACTTATCACCGGGGAGCTGTTTTTT. It yields the protein CASSIVPGQLITGELFF.

The chain employs TRBV6-6 and TRBJ1-1; D uncertain. CDR3 length equals 10 residues. V lost 10 bases to trimming and J lost 5 bases, with 8 bases between them. In germline, CDR1 is MNHNY, CDR2 SVGAGI (reference sequence). The CDR3 loop is CATWGTEAFF. The CDR3 region has the DNA TGTGCCACCTGGGGTACTGAAGCTTTCTTT.

The chain combines TRBV5-1 with TRBJ2-1, with TRBD1 identical over 8 bases. The length of the CDR3 is 15 residues. Germline V gene sequence: CDR1 SGHRS, CDR2 YFSETQ. Trimming removed 4 bases from V and 9 bases from J; junction bases left unmatched: 12. CDR3 sequence reads: CASSTGQGLPGEQFF. CDR3 in DNA: TGCGCCAGCAGCACCGGACAGGGTCTACCCGGTGAGCAGTTCTTC.

The chain couples TRBV10-3 to TRBJ2-7; TRBD2 matches 7 bases. The CDR3 is 14 residues long. After removal of 8 bases from V and 0 bases from J, the junction contained 7 bases not matched to a gene. Germline CDR1 ENHRY, CDR2 SYGVKD. The CDR3 region is CAIADGDYSYEQYF. Here the CDR3 DNA reads TGTGCCATCGCGGACGGGGACTACTCCTACGAGCAGTACTTC.

This clone has just one count. Other DNA sequences in the sample encode the same CDR3. This chain connects TRBV6-5 to TRBJ2-7, with D unclear. Per the germline V gene, CDR1 is MNHEY and CDR2 is SVGAGI. V lost 0 bases and J lost 0, with 6 bases in between. There are 14 residues in the CDR3. The CDR3 protein is CASSYSDSSYEQYF. The CDR3 nucleotides are TGTGCCAGCAGTTACTCCGACTCCTCCTACGAGCAGTACTTC.

The gene calls are TRBV18 and TRBJ2-5; no clear D. Germline CDR1 and CDR2: KGHSH and LQKENI. Trimming stripped 0 bases from V and 5 bases from J, with 13 bases between. This CDR3 comprises 15 residues. The CDR3: CASSPPNGLEETQYF. In DNA, the CDR3 is TGTGCCAGCTCACCACCGAATGGGTTGGAGGAGACCCAGTACTTC. The full variable domain, in which reference TRBV18 and TRBJ2-5 provide the parts outside the CDR3, is NAGVMQNPRHLVRRRGQEARLRCSPMKGHSHVYWYRQLPEEGLKFMVYLQKENIIDESGMPKERFSAEFPKEGPSILRIQQVVRGDSAAYFCASSPPNGLEETQYFGPGTRLLVL.

The chain carries TRBV5-6 and TRBJ1-3; 7 nucleotides match TRBD1. The V segment lost 0 bases and the J segment 5 bases; nucleotides outside the gene matches: 8. The germline gives CDR1 SGHDT, CDR2 YYEEEE. The CDR3 has 16 residues. CDR3 sequence reads: CASSLATGDFRNTIYF. The CDR3 DNA follows: TGTGCCAGCAGCTTGGCCACAGGGGATTTTCGAAACACCATATATTTT.

The chain employs TRBV6-4 and TRBJ2-2; D may be TRBD2 (6 bases). V lost 10 bases, J lost 5 bases, and 20 bases lay in between. Germline V gives CDR1 MRHNA, CDR2 SNTAGT. The CDR3 totals 15 residues. Here the CDR3 DNA reads TGTGCCACCACGGGACGGGGGTCGGAGACCGGGGAGCTGTTTTTT. Protein: CATTGRGSETGELFF.

The V gene is TRBV29-1, the J gene TRBJ2-7; maybe TRBD1 (6 bases). With 3 bases removed from V and 2 bases from J, the gap between germline ends came to 14 bases. The germline CDR1 and CDR2 sequences are SQVTM and ANQGSEA. The CDR3 extends over 14 amino acids. The CDR3 sequence is CSVDVPGDPYEQYF. The CDR3 bases are TGCAGCGTTGATGTACCAGGGGATCCCTACGAGCAGTACTTC.

This clone was picked up one time. The chain carries TRBV30 and TRBJ2-7; D is possibly TRBD2 (7 bases). The CDR3 sequence is 15 residues long. CDR1 is GTSNPN and CDR2 is SVGIG in the germline V gene (reference sequence). The V end lost 5 bases, the J end lost 5 bases, and 22 bases lay between the germline ends. The CDR3 spells CAWASGASGGHEQYF. CDR3 nucleotide sequence: TGTGCCTGGGCCTCGGGGGCTTCGGGAGGCCACGAGCAGTACTTC.

V is TRBV5-1 and J is TRBJ2-7, with D maybe TRBD2 (5 bases). This CDR3 is built from 13 residues. Germline V gives CDR1 SGHRS, CDR2 YFSETQ. Trimming removed 5 bases from V and 1 base from J, with 10 bases in between. CDR3 region: CASREEASYEQYF. CDR3 coding DNA: TGCGCCAGCAGGGAGGAGGCTTCCTACGAGCAGTACTTC.

The chain has TRBV15 and TRBJ2-7; 8 bases align to TRBD1. Germline values: CDR1 LNHNV, CDR2 YYDKDF (reference sequence). Trimming cost V 10 bases and J 2 bases; bases outside gene matches: 10. This CDR3 contains 14 residues. This chain's CDR3 is CAIARDRTTYEQYF. In nucleotides, the CDR3 is TGTGCCATCGCTCGGGACAGGACGACCTACGAGCAGTACTTC.

The chain joins TRBV7-3 to TRBJ2-6; D is ambiguous. Trimming left V 2 bases short and J 4 bases short, with 9 bases between. CDR1 and CDR2 from the germline V gene are SGHTA and FQGTGA. The CDR3 totals 15 residues. CDR3 loop: CASSLRTAGANVLTF. The CDR3 coding sequence is TGTGCCAGCAGCTTACGTACGGCCGGGGCCAACGTCCTGACTTTC.

The V call is TRBV21-1, the J call TRBJ1-5; no DNA check was done on the table's D call, TRBD1. TRBV21-1 is described as a pseudogene. The CDR3 contains 19 residues. The CDR3 nucleotides are TGTGCCAGCAGCAAAGTAGGATGTAAGACAGGGGGTTACAATCAGCCCCAGCATTTT. Amino acids: CASSKVGCKTGGYNQPQHF.

The chain uses TRBV19 and TRBJ2-1, with unresolved D. V was cut by 1 base and J by 0 bases, with 10 bases left in between. The CDR3 is 16 residues long. Germline loops: CDR1 LNHDA, CDR2 SQIVND (reference sequence). CDR3 amino acids: CASSIVSSTSYNEQFF. CDR3 nucleotide sequence: TGTGCCAGTAGTATAGTTTCTTCTACCTCCTACAATGAGCAGTTCTTC. Filled out from reference TRBV19 and TRBJ2-1, the complete variable domain reads DGGITQSPKYLFRKEGQNVTLSCEQNLNHDAMYWYRQDPGQGLRLIYYSQIVNDFQKGDIAEGYSVSREKKESFPLTVTSAQKNPTAFYLCASSIVSSTSYNEQFFGPGTRLTVL.

The genes are TRBV5-8 and TRBJ1-5; TRBD1 matches 11 bases. V lost 5 bases, J lost 5 bases, and 6 bases stayed unmatched. The CDR3 loop spans 15 amino acids. Germline lookup yields CDR1 SGHTS and CDR2 YDEGEE. The CDR3 here is CASSPGQGEHQPQHF. CDR3 coding DNA: TGTGCCAGCAGTCCGGGACAGGGGGAGCATCAGCCCCAGCATTTT.

The chain joins TRBV4-1 to TRBJ2-3, with 8 bases fitting TRBD2. This CDR3 has 15 amino acids. V shed 3 bases, J shed 7 bases, and the junction held 9 bases outside the gene matches. Germline V lookup: CDR1 MGHRA, CDR2 YSYEKL. CDR3 in DNA: TGCGCCAGCAGCCAGGCGGCGGGGGGCACGAATACGCAGTATTTT. Encoded protein: CASSQAAGGTNTQYF.